This TCR beta chain is from a study of cytomegalovirus exposure and HLA in healthy donors. Germline V gives CDR1 SQVTM, CDR2 ANQGSEA. The V gene lost 4 bases and the J gene lost 1 base, with 13 bases spanning the gap. CDR3 length equals 14 residues. PCR involved 60 Vbeta and 13 Jbeta primers. Method: immunoSEQ multiplex PCR; TCRdb's copy keeps in-frame clones and lacks some. This table holds some 130,000 clones, about 77% found once. The rearrangement links TRBV29-1 to TRBJ2-5, with D uncertain. Sequencing was performed on PBMCs. The receptor comes from a male donor in good health and CMV-seronegative. Here the CDR3 DNA reads TGCAGCGTTGGTTTGCGGAGTTCCCAAGAGACCCAGTACTTC. This sequence encodes CSVGLRSSQETQYF.